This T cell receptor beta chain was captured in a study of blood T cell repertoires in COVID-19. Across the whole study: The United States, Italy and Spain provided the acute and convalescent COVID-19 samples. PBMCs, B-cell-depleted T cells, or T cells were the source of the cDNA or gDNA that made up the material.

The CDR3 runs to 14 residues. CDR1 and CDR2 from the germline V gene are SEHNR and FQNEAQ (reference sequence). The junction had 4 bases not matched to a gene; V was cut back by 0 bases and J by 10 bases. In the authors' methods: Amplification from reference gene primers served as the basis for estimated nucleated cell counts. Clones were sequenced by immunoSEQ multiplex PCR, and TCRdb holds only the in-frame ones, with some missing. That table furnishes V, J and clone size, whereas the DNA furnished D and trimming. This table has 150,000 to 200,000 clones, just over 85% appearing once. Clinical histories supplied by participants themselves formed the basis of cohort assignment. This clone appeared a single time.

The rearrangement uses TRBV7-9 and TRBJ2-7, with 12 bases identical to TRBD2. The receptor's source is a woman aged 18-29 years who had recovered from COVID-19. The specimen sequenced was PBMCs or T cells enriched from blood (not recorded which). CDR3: CASSLASSGRDQYF. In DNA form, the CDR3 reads TGTGCCAGCAGCTTAGCGTCTAGCGGGAGGGATCAGTACTTC.